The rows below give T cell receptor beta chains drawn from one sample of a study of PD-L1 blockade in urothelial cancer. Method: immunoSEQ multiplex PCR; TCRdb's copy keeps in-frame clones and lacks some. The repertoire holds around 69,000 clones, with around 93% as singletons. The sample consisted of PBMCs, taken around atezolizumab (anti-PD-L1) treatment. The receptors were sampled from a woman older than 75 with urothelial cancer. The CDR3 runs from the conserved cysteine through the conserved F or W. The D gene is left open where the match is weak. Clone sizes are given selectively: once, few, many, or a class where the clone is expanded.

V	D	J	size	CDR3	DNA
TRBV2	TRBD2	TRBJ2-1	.	CASSEGSGSVQFF	TGTGCCAGCAGTGAAGGTAGCGGGAGTGTCCAGTTCTTC
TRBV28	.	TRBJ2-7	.	CASSLTLTTRGERGEQYF	TGTGCCAGCAGTTTAACCCTTACGACCAGGGGGGAGAGGGGCGAGCAGTACTTC
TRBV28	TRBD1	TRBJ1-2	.	CASSPLWPHEFPEDRGGYGYTF	TGTGCCAGCAGTCCTCTATGGCCACACGAATTCCCCGAGGACAGGGGCGGGTATGGCTACACCTTC
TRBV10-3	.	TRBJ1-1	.	CAISPPGASGTEAFF	TGTGCCATCAGCCCTCCGGGAGCCTCGGGCACTGAAGCTTTCTTT
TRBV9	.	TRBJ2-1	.	CASSALVNRVPLRPYGFF	TGTGCCAGCAGCGCACTCGTAAACAGGGTCCCGCTAAGGCCTTATGGGTTCTTC
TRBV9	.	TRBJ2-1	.	CASSPLGSEQFF	TGTGCCAGCAGCCCCCTCGGGAGTGAGCAGTTCTTC
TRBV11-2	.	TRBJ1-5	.	CASSFQGYGDQPQHF	TGTGCCAGCAGCTTCCAGGGTTACGGCGATCAGCCCCAGCATTTT
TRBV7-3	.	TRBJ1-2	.	CASSPQGGGGYTF	TGTGCCAGCAGCCCTCAGGGAGGGGGTGGCTACACCTTC
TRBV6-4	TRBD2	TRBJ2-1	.	CASPKRGGDEQFF	TGTGCCAGCCCTAAGCGGGGGGGGGATGAGCAGTTCTTC
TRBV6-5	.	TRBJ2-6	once	CASSYGHSGANVLTF	TGTGCCAGCAGTTACGGCCACTCTGGGGCCAACGTCCTGACTTTC
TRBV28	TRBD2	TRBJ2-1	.	CASTSPGTSGRNEQFF	TGTGCCAGCACTTCCCCCGGGACTAGCGGGAGGAATGAGCAGTTCTTC
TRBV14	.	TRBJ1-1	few	CASSPVRQVLVNTEAFF	TGTGCCAGCAGCCCCGTCCGACAGGTCCTGGTGAACACTGAAGCTTTCTTT
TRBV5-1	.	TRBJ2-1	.	CASSVILSVDNEQFF	TGCGCCAGCAGCGTTATCCTCTCTGTCGACAATGAGCAGTTCTTC
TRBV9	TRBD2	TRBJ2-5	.	CASSAGVAGGFQETQYF	TGTGCCAGCAGCGCGGGGGTAGCGGGAGGCTTCCAAGAGACCCAGTACTTC
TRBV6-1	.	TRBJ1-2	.	CATKSSGGSYGYTF	TGTGCCACCAAATCCTCGGGGGGGAGCTATGGCTACACCTTC
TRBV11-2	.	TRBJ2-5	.	CASSSRDGETQYF	TGTGCCAGCAGCTCGCGGGACGGAGAGACCCAGTACTTC
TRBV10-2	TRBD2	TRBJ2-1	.	CASSEAGAYDEQFF	TGCGCCAGCAGTGAAGCGGGAGCATATGATGAGCAGTTCTTC
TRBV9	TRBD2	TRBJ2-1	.	CASTGGLAEYNEQFF	TGTGCCAGCACCGGCGGACTAGCGGAGTACAATGAGCAGTTCTTC
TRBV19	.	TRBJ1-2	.	CASSIQGDYGYTF	TGTGCCAGTAGTATACAAGGGGACTATGGCTACACCTTC
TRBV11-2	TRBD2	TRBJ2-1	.	CASSLAVGGWYNEQFF	TGTGCCAGCAGCTTAGCGGTGGGAGGGTGGTACAATGAGCAGTTCTTC
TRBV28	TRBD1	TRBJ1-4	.	CASSLTGLDEKLFF	TGTGCCAGCAGTCTGACAGGGCTGGACGAAAAACTGTTTTTT
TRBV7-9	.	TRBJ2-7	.	CASSLAGVREQYF	TGTGCCAGCAGCTTAGCGGGAGTGAGGGAGCAGTACTTC
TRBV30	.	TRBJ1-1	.	CAWSSQGNTEAFF	TGTGCCTGGAGTAGTCAGGGGAACACTGAAGCTTTCTTT
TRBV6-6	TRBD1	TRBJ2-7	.	CASSTTRDRVGEQYF	TGTGCCAGCAGTACGACCCGGGACAGGGTAGGCGAGCAGTACTTC
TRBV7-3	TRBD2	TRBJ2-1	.	CASSLEGGRGSYNEQFF	TGTGCCAGCAGCTTAGAAGGCGGGAGGGGGTCCTACAATGAGCAGTTCTTC
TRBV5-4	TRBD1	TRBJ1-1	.	CASSSGGLDTEAFF	TGTGCCAGCAGCTCAGGGGGGTTGGACACTGAAGCTTTCTTT
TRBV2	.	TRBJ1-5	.	CASSEEVNQPQHF	TGTGCCAGCAGTGAGGAGGTTAATCAGCCCCAGCATTTT
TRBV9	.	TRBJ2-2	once	CASSAFGPGELFF	TGTGCCAGCAGCGCTTTTGGCCCCGGGGAGCTGTTTTTT
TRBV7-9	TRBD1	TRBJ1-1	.	CASSGEGAVSTEAFF	TGTGCCAGCAGCGGCGAGGGGGCGGTAAGCACTGAAGCTTTCTTT
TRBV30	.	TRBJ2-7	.	CAWRAGDVQYF	TGTGCCTGGAGGGCCGGGGATGTGCAGTACTTC
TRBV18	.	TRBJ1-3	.	CASSPYGNSGNTIYF	TGTGCCAGCTCACCCTACGGGAACTCTGGAAACACCATATATTTT
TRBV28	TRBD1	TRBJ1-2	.	CASSLGNPGQSYGYTF	TGTGCCAGCAGTTTGGGAAATCCGGGACAGTCCTATGGCTACACCTTC
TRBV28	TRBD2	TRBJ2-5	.	CASSFVAGRTQETQYF	TGTGCCAGCAGTTTTGTAGCGGGGAGGACCCAAGAGACCCAGTACTTC
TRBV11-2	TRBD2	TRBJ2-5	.	CASSPTGSGSRLETQYF	TGTGCCAGCAGCCCCACAGGGAGCGGGAGTAGGCTAGAGACCCAGTACTTC
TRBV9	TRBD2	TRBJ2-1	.	CASSVGTSGHNEQFF	TGTGCCAGCAGCGTAGGGACTAGCGGCCACAATGAGCAGTTCTTC
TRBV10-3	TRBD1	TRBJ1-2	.	CAISVNRGIGYTF	TGTGCCATCAGTGTTAACAGGGGGATTGGCTACACCTTC
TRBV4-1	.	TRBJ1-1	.	CASSQVGEGPRSTEAFF	TGCGCCAGCAGCCAAGTGGGGGAGGGTCCTCGGAGCACTGAAGCTTTCTTT
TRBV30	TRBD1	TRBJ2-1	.	CAWSGQGGEQFF	TGTGCCTGGAGCGGACAGGGGGGTGAGCAGTTCTTC
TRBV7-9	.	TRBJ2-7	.	CASSVARGEQYF	TGTGCCAGCAGCGTGGCCAGGGGCGAGCAGTACTTC
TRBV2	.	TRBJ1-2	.	CASSVGGVEGYTF	TGTGCCAGCAGTGTTGGGGGGGTGGAGGGCTACACCTTC
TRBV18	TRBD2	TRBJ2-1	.	CASSPSSGRAHNEQFF	TGTGCCAGCTCACCGTCTAGCGGGAGGGCCCACAATGAGCAGTTCTTC
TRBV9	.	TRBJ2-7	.	CASSVGQLAYGEQYF	TGTGCCAGCAGCGTCGGCCAGCTAGCGTATGGCGAGCAGTACTTC
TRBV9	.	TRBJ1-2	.	CASSPPTQGHGYTF	TGTGCCAGCAGCCCTCCCACGCAGGGTCATGGCTACACCTTC
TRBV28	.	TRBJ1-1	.	CASSSPGRNTEAFF	TGTGCCAGCAGTTCCCCCGGGAGGAACACTGAAGCTTTCTTT
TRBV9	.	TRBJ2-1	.	CASSVGGSRTMSNEQFF	TGTGCCAGCAGCGTAGGAGGGTCCAGGACGATGAGTAATGAGCAGTTCTTC
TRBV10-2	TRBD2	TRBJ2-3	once	CASSRAGGRGTDTQYF	TGCGCCAGCAGTCGGGCGGGAGGGAGAGGCACAGATACGCAGTATTTT
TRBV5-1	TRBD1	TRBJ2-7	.	CASSTGQGSYEQYF	TGCGCCAGCAGCACTGGACAGGGATCCTACGAGCAGTACTTC
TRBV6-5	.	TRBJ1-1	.	CASSYFESNTEAFF	TGTGCCAGCAGTTACTTCGAGAGTAACACTGAAGCTTTCTTT
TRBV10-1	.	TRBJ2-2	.	CASSEPGVTGELFF	TGCGCCAGCAGTGAGCCCGGGGTAACCGGGGAGCTGTTTTTT
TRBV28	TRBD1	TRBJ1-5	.	CASNLQGATGPQHF	TGTGCCAGCAACTTACAGGGGGCGACGGGGCCCCAGCATTTT
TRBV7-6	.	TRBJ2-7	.	CASVRGSSSYEQYF	TGTGCCAGCGTAAGAGGCTCGAGCTCCTACGAGCAGTACTTC
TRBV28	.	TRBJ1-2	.	CASSSAGYGYTF	TGTGCCAGCAGTTCCGCGGGCTATGGCTACACCTTC
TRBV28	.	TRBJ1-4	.	CASSQRGRGELFF	TGTGCCAGCAGTCAGCGGGGGAGGGGGGAACTGTTTTTT
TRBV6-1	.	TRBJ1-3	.	CASSESTGRAGNTIYF	TGTGCCAGCAGTGAGTCTACAGGGAGGGCTGGAAACACCATATATTTT